These 18 T cell receptor beta chains were all obtained from the same sample, sequenced in a study of T-cell reconstitution after alpha-beta-depleted transplantation in children. The library targeted TCRbeta and was prepared with unique molecular identifiers. Each CDR3 protein is one row after TCRdb ran MiXCR on the PCR reads. This table holds around 500,000 distinct CDR3 sequences, roughly an eighth found once. The sample in question was PBMCs from the stem cell graft donor, obtained from the stem cell graft. The receptors shown here come from a human donor who donated a stem cell graft to a child with combined immunodeficiency.

This clonotype turned up a few times. V is TRBV30 and J is TRBJ2-1; 9 bases line up with TRBD1. The CDR3 is 14 residues long. The germline V gene has CDR1 GTSNPN and CDR2 SVGIG (reference sequence). Trimming cost V 4 bases and J 6 bases; bases outside gene matches: 7. CDR3 loop: CAWNPGQGLNEQFF. As DNA, the CDR3 is TGTGCCTGGAATCCGGGACAGGGCCTCAATGAGCAGTTCTTC.

This clonotype was seen ten or more times. This sequence joins TRBV20-1 and TRBJ2-3; 8 bases fit TRBD2. Germline V gene sequence: CDR1 DFQATT, CDR2 SNEGSKA (reference sequence). Germline trimming cut 7 bases from V and 0 bases from J; bases unmatched to any gene: 9. The CDR3 spans 15 residues. The CDR3 coding sequence is TGCAGTGGGACGAGGGCTAGCGGGAGCACAGATACGCAGTATTTT. Residues: CSGTRASGSTDTQYF.

In this sample, this clonotype turned up many times. The chain has TRBV5-1 and TRBJ2-7; weak D call: TRBD1 (5 bases). CDR1 is SGHRS and CDR2 is YFSETQ in the germline V gene. Trimming left V 0 bases short and J 3 bases short, with 10 bases between. The CDR3 covers 14 residues. The CDR3 DNA is TGCGCCAGCAGCTTGGATCCAGGGCTCTACGAGCAGTACTTC. Translating it yields CASSLDPGLYEQYF.

The chain employs TRBV12-3 or TRBV12-4 and TRBJ2-3; D might be TRBD2 (6 bases). Trimming removed 3 bases from V and 2 bases from J, with 24 bases in between. The CDR3 has 19 amino acids. The CDR3 bases are TGTGCCAGCAGTTTCTCCCGGGCCCGGGACTCTCCATACACAGATACGCAGTATTTT. This codes for CASSFSRARDSPYTDTQYF.

The chain couples TRBV20-1 to TRBJ2-7; 7 positions match TRBD1. V shed 0 bases and J 0 bases; nucleotides not matched to a gene: 5. This CDR3 spans 15 amino acids. Per germline, CDR1 DFQATT and CDR2 SNEGSKA (reference sequence). CDR3: CSARDSQGSSYEQYF. The DNA for the CDR3 is TGCAGTGCTAGAGATTCACAGGGGTCCTCCTACGAGCAGTACTTC.

This clonotype occurred a few times. The gene calls are TRBV9 and TRBJ2-1; D is perhaps TRBD2 (6 bases). Germline loops: CDR1 SGDLS, CDR2 YYNGEE. V lost 4 bases and J 9 bases, leaving 11 bases between the germline ends. This CDR3 is 12 amino acids long. CDR3 in amino acids: CASSRTGGEQFF. CDR3 coding DNA: TGTGCCAGCAGCAGAACCGGGGGTGAGCAGTTCTTC.

The V gene is TRBV27, the J gene TRBJ2-7; 9 bases align to TRBD1. Germline CDR1 is MNHEY and CDR2 is SMNVEV (reference sequence). The CDR3 contains 14 residues. The V and J ends lost 6 bases and 2 bases, in that order; junction bases with no gene match: 5. The CDR3 loop reads CASRATGGTYEQYF. CDR3 DNA sequence: TGTGCCAGCAGAGCGACAGGGGGTACCTACGAGCAGTACTTC.

This clonotype was seen more than once but under ten times. The CDR3 loop is CASEVGAGTGYTF. For the CDR3, the DNA is TGTGCCAGCGAGGTGGGGGCGGGGACTGGCTACACCTTC. V gene TRBV12-3 or TRBV12-4 combines with J gene TRBJ1-2; possibly TRBD1 for D (6 bases). CDR3 length: 13 amino acids. V lost 8 bases, J lost 7 bases, and 17 bases lay in between.

This clonotype was picked up a small number of times. V gene TRBV9 combines with J gene TRBJ2-5; no reliable D call. This CDR3 is built from 14 residues. Between the trimmed V and J ends, which lost 0 bases and 5 bases, there was a span of 11 bases. Germline loops: CDR1 SGDLS, CDR2 YYNGEE. CDR3 amino acids: CASSVDSNRETQYF. The CDR3, as DNA: TGTGCCAGCAGCGTAGATAGCAACCGGGAGACCCAGTACTTC.

The J gene is TRBJ2-1, the V gene TRBV9; 11 nucleotides line up with TRBD2. The CDR3 sequence is 13 residues long. Trimming removed 7 bases from V and 14 bases from J; junction bases left unmatched: 11. Germline CDR1 and CDR2: SGDLS and YYNGEE. This CDR3 reads CASGPGTSGPEFF. In DNA, the CDR3 is TGTGCCAGCGGCCCCGGGACTAGCGGCCCGGAGTTCTTC.

This clonotype was seen only a few times. This chain links TRBV19 with TRBJ1-1; unclear D gene. Germline lookup yields CDR1 LNHDA and CDR2 SQIVND (reference sequence). The CDR3 sequence is 14 residues long. V was clipped by 3 bases and J by 0 bases, with 8 bases between them. The chain's CDR3 is CASSIGLLNTEAFF. The DNA for the CDR3 is TGTGCCAGTAGTATCGGGCTGCTGAACACTGAAGCTTTCTTT.

This clonotype came up a few times. This chain uses TRBV4-2 with TRBJ1-5, with D tentatively TRBD1 (5 bases). V dropped 0 bases and J dropped 8 bases, with 11 bases sitting between them. The CDR3 covers 14 residues. Germline CDR1 and CDR2: LGHNA and YNFKEQ. In DNA, the CDR3 is TGTGCCAGCAGCCAAGAGGGGCCTAGGGAGCCCCAGCATTTT. This sequence encodes CASSQEGPREPQHF.

This clonotype was seen many times. J is TRBJ2-1 and V is TRBV12-3 or TRBV12-4; possibly TRBD1 for D (7 bases). This CDR3 spans 14 amino acids. V lost 6 bases to trimming and J lost 4 bases, with 13 bases between them. CDR3 nucleotides: TGTGCCAGCAGCGCGGGACAGCCTTACAATGAGCAGTTCTTC. Its protein is CASSAGQPYNEQFF.

The table lists this clonotype with many counts. The chain carries TRBV13 and TRBJ2-1; a weak D match, TRBD2 (5 bases). Germline V gene sequence: CDR1 PRHDT, CDR2 FYEKMQ (reference sequence). Trimming removed 5 bases from V and 3 bases from J, with 17 bases in between. The CDR3 is made up of 16 amino acids. The CDR3 nucleotides read TGTGCCAGCAGCAACCCTAGGGAGCGCCTCTACAATGAGCAGTTCTTC. It codes for CASSNPRERLYNEQFF. The full variable domain, in which reference TRBV13 and TRBJ2-1 provide the parts outside the CDR3, is AAGVIQSPRHLIKEKRETATLKCYPIPRHDTVYWYQQGPGQDPQFLISFYEKMQSDKGSIPDRFSAQQFSDYHSELNMSSLELGDSALYFCASSNPRERLYNEQFFGPGTRLTVL.

In this sample, this clonotype turned up many times. V and J are TRBV4-3 and TRBJ2-1, with 11 bases fitting TRBD2. Germline V gene lookup returns CDR1 LGHNA and CDR2 YSLEER. CDR3 size: 17 residues. The J segment lost 0 bases and the V segment lost 5 bases, leaving 6 bases of the junction unmatched. CDR3 loop: CASSSGTSGASYNEQFF. The CDR3 DNA reads as TGCGCCAGCAGCTCAGGGACTAGCGGAGCCTCCTACAATGAGCAGTTCTTC.

This chain links TRBV7-8 with TRBJ1-2; D ambiguous. Germline V lookup: CDR1 SGHVS, CDR2 FQNEAQ. CDR3 length: 14 residues. The V gene lost 2 bases and the J gene lost 6 bases, with 13 bases spanning the gap. The CDR3 DNA reads TGTGCCAGCAGCTTAAGCAAACAGCACCATGGCTACACCTTC. Protein: CASSLSKQHHGYTF.

This clonotype was counted ten times or more. The V gene is TRBV5-1, the J gene TRBJ2-1, with TRBD1 matching over 9 bases. The CDR3 consists of 15 residues. Germline CDR1 reads SGHRS; CDR2 reads YFSETQ. Germline trimming cut 6 bases from V and 4 bases from J; bases unmatched to any gene: 8. The CDR3 loop reads CASTATGGEYNEQFF. CDR3 coding DNA: TGCGCCAGCACCGCCACAGGGGGCGAGTACAATGAGCAGTTCTTC.

This clonotype was observed a few times. DNA of the CDR3: TGTGCCAGTAGTCCTGCAGGCAATTATGGCTACACCTTC. Translation: CASSPAGNYGYTF. This chain links TRBV19 with TRBJ1-2; D not certain. The V gene's germline CDR1 is LNHDA and CDR2 SQIVND (reference sequence). The CDR3 has 13 residues. Deletions cut 5 bases from V and 5 bases from J, with 12 bases between. Together with reference TRBV19 and TRBJ1-2, the CDR3 gives the full variable domain: DGGITQSPKYLFRKEGQNVTLSCEQNLNHDAMYWYRQDPGQGLRLIYYSQIVNDFQKGDIAEGYSVSREKKESFPLTVTSAQKNPTAFYLCASSPAGNYGYTFGSGTRLTVV.